The 32 T cell receptor beta chains below were found in one sample sequenced in a study of response to subunit inactivated influenza vaccine. TCRdb re-called the RT-PCR reads with MiXCR, one entry per CDR3 protein. The sample lists around 710,000 distinct CDR3 sequences; 14% were seen once. The sample here was PBMCs from blood, taken 14 to 15 days before vaccination. These receptors came from a man aged 45-65 years who received an inactivated influenza vaccine.

The J gene is TRBJ2-4, the V gene TRBV11-2; TRBD2 is a possible D gene (7 bases). The CDR3 has 18 amino acids. The germline gives CDR1 SGHAT, CDR2 FQNNGV. V lost 5 bases and J 0 bases, leaving 20 bases between the germline ends. The CDR3 here is CASSPAAGAKIAKNIQYF. In DNA, the CDR3 is TGTGCCAGCAGCCCCGCGGCGGGGGCCAAGATAGCCAAAAACATTCAGTACTTC.

This clonotype has at least ten counts. The chain joins TRBV3-1 to TRBJ2-4; D is undetermined. Looked up from germline, CDR1 is LGHDT and CDR2 is YNNKEL (reference sequence). The CDR3 spans 12 residues. The V gene lost 3 bases and the J gene lost 8 bases, with 8 bases spanning the gap. The DNA for the CDR3 is TGTGCCAGCAGCCATGGTGGCGACATTCAGTACTTC. Residues: CASSHGGDIQYF.

The V gene is TRBV20-1, the J gene TRBJ2-1; the match to TRBD2 covers 12 bases. Germline V lookup: CDR1 DFQATT, CDR2 SNEGSKA (reference sequence). This CDR3 spans 17 amino acids. V lost 5 bases, J lost 2 bases, and 10 bases stayed unmatched. The CDR3 sequence is CSAWRLAGETPYNEQFF. For the CDR3, the DNA is TGCAGTGCTTGGCGACTAGCGGGGGAAACCCCCTACAATGAGCAGTTCTTC.

This clonotype was detected only a few times. This chain links TRBV4-2 with TRBJ1-2, with 8 bases fitting TRBD1. The CDR3 is 16 residues long. The germline V gene encodes CDR1 LGHNA and CDR2 YNFKEQ. V shed 1 base and J 2 bases; nucleotides not matched to a gene: 6. CDR3 loop: CASSQAGTGGNYGYTF. In DNA, the CDR3 is TGTGCCAGCAGCCAAGCCGGGACAGGCGGCAACTATGGCTACACCTTC.

This clonotype occurred a few times. V and J are TRBV6-5 and TRBJ1-4; D remains unclear. This CDR3 spans 14 amino acids. V gave up 0 bases and J gave up 0 bases, with 2 bases separating them. CDR1 and CDR2 (germline): MNHEY, SVGAGI. CDR3 in amino acids: CASSYSATNEKLFF. CDR3 nucleotides: TGTGCCAGCAGTTACTCCGCAACTAATGAAAAACTGTTTTTT.

This clonotype has a handful of counts. A junction end diverges from the germline sequence, so it may reflect a read error. The genes are TRBV28 and TRBJ2-1; D may be TRBD1 (6 bases). The germline CDR1 and CDR2 sequences are MDHEN and SYDVKM. The CDR3 totals 14 residues. The CDR3 sequence: CASTLYPQGPPGDF. CDR3 nucleotides: TGTGCCAGCACCCTCTACCCACAGGGTCCCCCCGGGGACTTC.

This clonotype was seen repeatedly, ten times or more. CDR3 DNA sequence: TGCGCCAGCAGCCACCCCGGTCGGGGGGTAAGAGAAGATACGCAGTATTTT. This gives the protein CASSHPGRGVREDTQYF. J is TRBJ2-3 and V is TRBV4-3; 7 nucleotides match TRBD2. The V segment lost 3 bases and the J segment 5 bases; nucleotides outside the gene matches: 14. Per the germline V gene, CDR1 is LGHNA and CDR2 is YSLEER. The CDR3 consists of 17 residues.

This clonotype has just a few counts. The chain combines TRBV28 with TRBJ2-5; no firm D call. The germline V gene has CDR1 MDHEN and CDR2 SYDVKM. CDR3 length equals 11 residues. V gave up 5 bases and J gave up 9 bases, with 10 bases separating them. CDR3 in DNA: TGTGCCAGCAGTACCCCCCGGGCCCAGTACTTC. This codes for CASSTPRAQYF.

The chain is built from TRBV20-1 and TRBJ2-7; D is unresolved. Germline V gene lookup returns CDR1 DFQATT and CDR2 SNEGSKA (reference sequence). V was trimmed by 4 bases and J by 5 bases, leaving 21 bases between them. This CDR3 contains 15 residues. The CDR3, as DNA: TGCAGTGCTAACGCACTCCGAGCAGACTTCCACGAGCAGTACTTC. Translated, it gives CSANALRADFHEQYF.

Only a few counts were recorded for this clonotype. V is TRBV11-2 and J is TRBJ2-1; D may match TRBD1 or TRBD2 (7 bases each). Trimming cost V 3 bases and J 4 bases, with 13 bases left between them. CDR1 and CDR2 (germline): SGHAT, FQNNGV. There are 15 residues in the CDR3. CDR3 DNA sequence: TGTGCCAGCAGCTTCCAGGGGGGGTTGTACAATGAGCAGTTCTTC. This gives the protein CASSFQGGLYNEQFF.

This rearrangement joins TRBV6-2 or TRBV6-3 to TRBJ2-3; 9 nucleotides match TRBD2. Germline V gene lookup returns CDR1 MNHEY and CDR2 SVGEGT. J gave up 0 bases and V 2 bases, and 6 bases lay outside the gene matches. The CDR3 is 17 residues long. The CDR3 sequence: CASSYDLTSGSTDTQYF. The CDR3 nucleotides are TGTGCCAGCAGTTACGACTTAACTAGCGGGAGCACAGATACGCAGTATTTT.

The chain combines TRBV20-1 with TRBJ2-2; the match to TRBD2 covers 10 bases. With V trimmed by 0 bases and J by 5 bases, 9 bases remained unmatched. Germline loops: CDR1 DFQATT, CDR2 SNEGSKA (reference sequence). The CDR3 sequence is 17 residues long. In nucleotides, the CDR3 is TGCAGTGCTAGAGATGCCCTAGCGGGAGTTGGGACCGGGGAGCTGTTTTTT. It translates to CSARDALAGVGTGELFF.

This clonotype was found a few times. The chain is built from TRBV6-6 and TRBJ1-2; D ambiguous. CDR3 length: 11 residues. CDR1 and CDR2 from the germline V gene are MNHNY and SVGAGI (reference sequence). V gave up 7 bases and J gave up 10 bases, with 13 bases separating them. The CDR3 loop reads CASTHQLDYTF. For the CDR3, the DNA is TGTGCCAGCACCCACCAGCTAGACTACACCTTC.

This clonotype turned up a few times. The chain combines TRBV5-1 with TRBJ2-7; D remains ambiguous. CDR1 is SGHRS and CDR2 is YFSETQ in the germline V gene. V shed 4 bases and J shed 0 bases, with 17 bases lying between them. This CDR3 contains 16 residues. CDR3 coding DNA: TGCGCCAGCAGCACCACTCCACGTCAAGCCTCCTACGAGCAGTACTTC. Its translation: CASSTTPRQASYEQYF.

This clonotype was detected many times. The chain joins TRBV12-3 or TRBV12-4 to TRBJ1-5; weak D call: TRBD1 (5 bases). V was shortened by 5 bases and J by 3 bases, with 11 bases between the two germline ends. The CDR3 extends over 14 amino acids. CDR3 coding DNA: TGTGCCAGCAGTCCAGGGATTACCAATCAGCCCCAGCATTTT. It encodes CASSPGITNQPQHF.

Regarding this clonotype: Compared with germline, one end of the junction differs, possibly owing to a read error. The chain recombines TRBV4-2 with TRBJ2-3; TRBD2 agrees at 7 bases. The CDR3 length is 16 residues. CDR1 and CDR2 from the germline V gene are LGHNA and YNFKEQ. CDR3 sequence: CASSQDWLAGTDTQYF. CDR3 nucleotides: TGCGCCAGCAGCCAAGATTGGCTAGCGGGCACAGATACGCAGTATTTT.

The sample holds a few counts of this clonotype. The genes are TRBV9 and TRBJ2-1; TRBD2 aligns across 7 bases. With 1 base clipped from V and 3 bases from J, the junction kept 7 bases outside the gene matches. Looked up from germline, CDR1 is SGDLS and CDR2 is YYNGEE. This CDR3 is built from 16 residues. The CDR3 DNA is TGTGCCAGCAGCGTATCTTTCGGGGGGAACTACAATGAGCAGTTCTTC. It encodes CASSVSFGGNYNEQFF.

The J gene is TRBJ2-7, the V gene TRBV29-1; no clear D gene. The germline V and J ends were trimmed by 4 bases and 2 bases, with 9 bases remaining between them. The CDR3 loop spans 12 amino acids. Germline V gene data show CDR1 as SQVTM and CDR2 as ANQGSEA. The CDR3 DNA is TGCAGCGTTGTAGACGGAGCCTACGAGCAGTACTTC. Translation: CSVVDGAYEQYF.

CDR3 coding DNA: TGTGCCAGCAGTTACCTTCCTAGCGGGAGTCTCAATGAGCAGTTCTTC. The encoded protein is CASSYLPSGSLNEQFF. The chain couples TRBV6-5 to TRBJ2-1; 10 positions match TRBD2. Trimming at V came to 2 bases and at J to 6 bases, leaving 7 bases not matched to a gene. This CDR3 is 16 amino acids long. Per the germline V gene, CDR1 is MNHEY and CDR2 is SVGAGI.

Remarks on this clonotype: The junction and the germline gene differ at one end; a read error may be behind it. The chain links TRBV20-1 to TRBJ2-7; 14 nucleotides line up with TRBD2. The CDR3 spans 16 residues. In germline, CDR1 is DFQATT, CDR2 SNEGSKA (reference sequence). CDR3 sequence (DNA): TGCAGTGCTGGACTAGCGGGGGGCCATGACCCCTACGAGCAGTACTTT. Protein sequence: CSAGLAGGHDPYEQYF.

V gene TRBV28 combines with J gene TRBJ1-4; D is unclear. Germline V gene data show CDR1 as MDHEN and CDR2 as SYDVKM. The CDR3 length is 12 residues. V gave up 6 bases and J gave up 10 bases, with 12 bases separating them. CDR3 nucleotide sequence: TGTGCCAGCAGCAATGGTGCCCGAAAACTGTTTTTT. Amino acids: CASSNGARKLFF. The whole variable domain, filled in from reference TRBV28 and TRBJ1-4, reads DVKVTQSSRYLVKRTGEKVFLECVQDMDHENMFWYRQDPGLGLRLIYFSYDVKMKEKGDIPEGYSVSREKKERFSLILESASTNQTSMYLCASSNGARKLFFGSGTQLSVL.

This chain connects TRBV4-1 to TRBJ1-1; tentative D call: TRBD1 (5 bases). Trimming shortened V by 0 bases and J by 5 bases, and 13 bases separated the two germline ends. This CDR3 comprises 15 residues. Germline V gene sequence: CDR1 MGHRA, CDR2 YSYEKL. The CDR3 is CASSQDTIPGTEAFF. The CDR3 region has the DNA TGCGCCAGCAGCCAAGACACGATCCCAGGGACTGAAGCTTTCTTT.

The chain uses TRBV6-5 and TRBJ2-7, with 8 bases matching TRBD2. Germline V gene sequence: CDR1 MNHEY, CDR2 SVGAGI. The CDR3 is 16 amino acids. V gave up 2 bases and J gave up 3 bases; unmatched junction bases: 9. CDR3: CASSYMLAGTYYEQYF. CDR3 nucleotides: TGTGCCAGCAGTTACATGCTAGCGGGTACTTACTACGAGCAGTACTTC.

The chain couples TRBV9 to TRBJ2-7; a possible D gene is TRBD1 (6 bases). Trimming pared 0 bases from V and 5 bases from J, leaving 18 bases between. CDR1 is SGDLS, CDR2 YYNGEE, per germline. The CDR3 contains 16 residues. The CDR3 here is CASSVAGTGFYHEQYF. The CDR3 DNA reads TGTGCCAGCAGCGTAGCTGGTACAGGGTTTTATCACGAGCAGTACTTC.

The sample holds many counts of this clonotype. V usage is TRBV5-1 and J usage is TRBJ2-1, with TRBD1 matching 10 bases. Germline V gene data show CDR1 as SGHRS and CDR2 as YFSETQ. The CDR3 is made up of 14 amino acids. Trimming at V came to 3 bases and at J to 5 bases, leaving 2 bases not matched to a gene. The CDR3 nucleotides are TGCGCCAGCAGCTCGGGGACAGGGGACAATGAGCAGTTCTTC. This codes for CASSSGTGDNEQFF.

This clonotype was seen many times. The CDR3 nucleotides are TGTGCCAGCAGCTTGGGGACAGGGGACAATGAGCAGTTCTTC. It is translated as CASSLGTGDNEQFF. V and J are TRBV5-6 and TRBJ2-1; 9 bases are a match to TRBD1. J lost 5 bases, V lost 0 bases, and 0 bases had no gene match. CDR3 length: 14 amino acids. Per germline, CDR1 SGHDT and CDR2 YYEEEE.

The chain joins TRBV20-1 to TRBJ2-1; TRBD2 is a possible D gene (5 bases). The CDR3 covers 12 residues. From germline, CDR1 is DFQATT and CDR2 SNEGSKA (reference sequence). The CDR3 sequence: CSGVNGYNEQFF. Written as DNA, the CDR3 is TGCAGCGGGGTTAATGGTTACAATGAGCAGTTCTTC.

This clonotype occurred a few times. The chain uses TRBV7-6 and TRBJ2-7, with 11 nucleotides matching TRBD1. With V trimmed by 6 bases and J by 5 bases, 6 bases remained unmatched. Germline CDR1 reads SGHVS; CDR2 reads FNYEAQ. The CDR3 loop spans 14 amino acids. The CDR3 DNA sequence: TGTGCCAGCAGTTCCGGGACAGGGGGGAACGAGCAGTACTTC. It encodes CASSSGTGGNEQYF.

V usage is TRBV15 and J usage is TRBJ2-4, with TRBD1 as a possible D gene (6 bases). Trimming pared 0 bases from V and 4 bases from J, leaving 16 bases between. Germline V gives CDR1 LNHNV, CDR2 YYDKDF (reference sequence). The CDR3 loop spans 17 amino acids. Here the CDR3 reads CATSRDLKTGKKNIQYF. The CDR3 DNA is TGTGCCACCAGCAGAGATCTGAAAACAGGGAAGAAAAACATTCAGTACTTC.

This clonotype was detected a few times. The chain uses TRBV28 and TRBJ2-7, with D perhaps matching TRBD1 or TRBD2 (5 bases each). Germline V lookup: CDR1 MDHEN, CDR2 SYDVKM. V was pared by 5 bases and J by 2 bases, with 19 bases between. The CDR3 length is 16 residues. The CDR3 DNA sequence: TGTGCCAGCAGTGGGGGAGACAGTTCAGCCGCCTACGAGCAGTACTTC. It specifies CASSGGDSSAAYEQYF. Full variable domain (missing parts from reference TRBV28 and TRBJ2-7): DVKVTQSSRYLVKRTGEKVFLECVQDMDHENMFWYRQDPGLGLRLIYFSYDVKMKEKGDIPEGYSVSREKKERFSLILESASTNQTSMYLCASSGGDSSAAYEQYFGPGTRLTVT.

This clonotype occurred a few times. Here the CDR3 DNA reads TGTGCCAGCAGTCTATACAGGGGAAGGGGAAACACCGGGGAGCTGTTTTTT. Its protein product is CASSLYRGRGNTGELFF. The chain uses TRBV27 and TRBJ2-2, with 7 bases aligning to TRBD1. Germline V gene data show CDR1 as MNHEY and CDR2 as SMNVEV (reference sequence). V gave up 5 bases and J gave up 2 bases; unmatched junction bases: 11. The CDR3 is 17 residues long.

This clonotype was counted a few times. V gene TRBV11-2 combines with J gene TRBJ2-7; no firm D call. The CDR3 consists of 14 residues. Per the germline V gene, CDR1 is SGHAT and CDR2 is FQNNGV. Between the trimmed V and J ends, which lost 2 bases and 2 bases, there was a span of 10 bases. CDR3 in amino acids: CASSLYTGTYEQYF. The CDR3, as DNA: TGTGCCAGCAGCTTATACACTGGGACCTACGAGCAGTACTTC.